Below are 2 T cell receptor beta chains sequenced from a single sample in a study of blood T cell repertoires in COVID-19. The data were produced by immunoSEQ multiplex PCR, yet TCRdb's version contains in-frame clones alone and is incomplete. The profile shows under 150,000 clones, around 63% of them singletons. Sequencing was done on a sample of peripheral blood. These TCRs come from a woman aged 70-85 years with acute or convalescent COVID-19.

The chain recombines TRBV5-4 with TRBJ2-1; tentative D call: TRBD2 (5 bases). Trimming removed 6 bases at V and 8 bases at J, with 15 bases between. Germline V gene sequence: CDR1 SGHNT, CDR2 YYREEE (reference sequence). CDR3 length equals 13 residues. The CDR3 is CASTHSAGHEQFF. Written as DNA, the CDR3 is TGTGCCAGCACCCATAGCGCCGGTCATGAGCAGTTCTTC.

V is TRBV6-2 or TRBV6-3 and J is TRBJ1-2; D possibly corresponds to TRBD1 (5 bases). Trimming removed 2 bases from V and 5 bases from J, with 12 bases in between. This CDR3 is built from 14 residues. Germline CDR1 is MNHEY and CDR2 is SVGEGT. The CDR3 sequence is CASSYQAGGYGYTF. DNA for the CDR3: TGTGCCAGCAGTTACCAGGCGGGGGGATATGGCTACACCTTC.